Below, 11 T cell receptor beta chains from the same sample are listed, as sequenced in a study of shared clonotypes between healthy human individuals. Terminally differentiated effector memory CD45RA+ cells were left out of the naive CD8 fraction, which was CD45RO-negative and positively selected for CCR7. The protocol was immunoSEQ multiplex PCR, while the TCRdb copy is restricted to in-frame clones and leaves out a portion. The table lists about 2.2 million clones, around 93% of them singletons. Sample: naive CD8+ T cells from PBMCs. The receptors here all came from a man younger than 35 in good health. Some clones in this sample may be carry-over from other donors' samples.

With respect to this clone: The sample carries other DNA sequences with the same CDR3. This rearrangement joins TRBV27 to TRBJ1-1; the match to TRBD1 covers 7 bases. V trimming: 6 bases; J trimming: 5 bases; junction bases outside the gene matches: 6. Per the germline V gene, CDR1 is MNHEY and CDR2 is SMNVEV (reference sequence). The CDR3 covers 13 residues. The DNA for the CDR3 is TGTGCCAGCAGCCTGGACAGGAGAACTGAAGCTTTCTTT. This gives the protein CASSLDRRTEAFF.

The CDR3: CASSQGFEGANYEQYF. The CDR3 DNA follows: TGCGCCAGCAGCCAAGGGTTTGAGGGGGCGAATTACGAGCAGTACTTC. The gene calls are TRBV4-1 and TRBJ2-7; 7 positions match TRBD1. CDR3 length equals 16 residues. The V and J ends lost 1 base and 4 bases, in that order; junction bases with no gene match: 10. CDR1 and CDR2 (germline): MGHRA, YSYEKL.

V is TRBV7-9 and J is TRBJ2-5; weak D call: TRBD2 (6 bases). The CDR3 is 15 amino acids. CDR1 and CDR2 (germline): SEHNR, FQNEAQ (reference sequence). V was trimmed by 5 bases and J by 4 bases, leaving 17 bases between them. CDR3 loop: CASSPWQGGRETQYF. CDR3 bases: TGTGCCAGCAGCCCCTGGCAGGGAGGTAGAGAGACCCAGTACTTC.

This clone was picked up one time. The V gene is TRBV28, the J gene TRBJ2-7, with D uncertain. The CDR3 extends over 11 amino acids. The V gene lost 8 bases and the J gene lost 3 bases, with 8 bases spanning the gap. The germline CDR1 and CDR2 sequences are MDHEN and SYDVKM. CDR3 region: CASEQSYEQYF. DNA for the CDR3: TGTGCCAGCGAACAAAGCTACGAGCAGTACTTC.

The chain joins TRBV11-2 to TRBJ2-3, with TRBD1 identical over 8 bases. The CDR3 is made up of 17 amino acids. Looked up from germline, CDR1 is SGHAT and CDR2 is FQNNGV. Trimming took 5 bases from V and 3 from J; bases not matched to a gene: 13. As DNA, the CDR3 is TGTGCCAGCAGCCCCGGACGGACAGGGCGGCGGACAGATACGCAGTATTTT. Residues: CASSPGRTGRRTDTQYF.

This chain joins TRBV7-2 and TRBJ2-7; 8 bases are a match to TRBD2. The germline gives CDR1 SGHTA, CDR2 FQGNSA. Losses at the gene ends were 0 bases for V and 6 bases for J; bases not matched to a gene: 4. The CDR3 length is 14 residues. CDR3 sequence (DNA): TGTGCCAGCAGCTTAGCGGCCGCGGGAGGCGAGCAGTACTTC. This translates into CASSLAAAGGEQYF.

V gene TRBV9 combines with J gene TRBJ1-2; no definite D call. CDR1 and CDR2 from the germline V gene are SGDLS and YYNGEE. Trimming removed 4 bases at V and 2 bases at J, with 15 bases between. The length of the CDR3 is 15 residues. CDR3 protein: CASSPFGGSNYGYTF. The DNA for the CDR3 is TGTGCCAGCAGCCCCTTCGGAGGGTCGAACTATGGCTACACCTTC.

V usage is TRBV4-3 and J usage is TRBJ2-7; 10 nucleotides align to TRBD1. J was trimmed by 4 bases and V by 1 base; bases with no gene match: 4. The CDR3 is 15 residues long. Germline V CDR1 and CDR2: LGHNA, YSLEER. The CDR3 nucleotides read TGCGCCAGCAGCCAAGGGACAGGGGGGAAGTACGAGCAGTACTTC. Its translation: CASSQGTGGKYEQYF.

CDR3 nucleotides: TGTGCCAGCAGTTACGGGAGGAACACCGGGGAGCTGTTTTTT. It codes for CASSYGRNTGELFF. The chain combines TRBV27 with TRBJ2-2; a possible D gene is TRBD2 (6 bases). Trimming took 4 bases from V and 1 from J, leaving 7 bases between them. CDR1 is MNHEY and CDR2 is SMNVEV in the germline V gene (reference sequence). CDR3 length: 14 residues.

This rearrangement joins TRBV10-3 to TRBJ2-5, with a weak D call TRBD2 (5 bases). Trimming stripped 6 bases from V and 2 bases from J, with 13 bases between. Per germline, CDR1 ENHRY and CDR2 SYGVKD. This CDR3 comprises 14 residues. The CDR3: CAISPPGVQETQYF. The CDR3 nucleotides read TGTGCCATCAGCCCCCCCGGGGTTCAAGAGACCCAGTACTTC.

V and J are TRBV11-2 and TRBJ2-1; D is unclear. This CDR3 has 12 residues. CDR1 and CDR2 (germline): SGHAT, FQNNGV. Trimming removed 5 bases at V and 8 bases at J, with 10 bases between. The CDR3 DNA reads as TGTGCCAGCAGCCATAGTGTCTATGAGCAGTTCTTC. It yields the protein CASSHSVYEQFF.